These 14 T cell receptor beta chains originate from one sample sequenced in a study of T cell responses to AZD1222 COVID-19 vaccine (dated by TCRdb to about 2021). What the time point label conveys for this sample: baseline before first vaccination. Receptors were amplified or captured by the immunoSEQ multiplex PCR assay. TCRdb provides this immuneACCESS table in a form limited to in-frame rearrangements. Some clones are lacking; in checked studies, under half of them reflect an unresolved V gene, and why the rest are absent is not known. Here the sample has 90,000 to 120,000 clones; 80% to 90% occur a single time. 5.5% to 8% of the sample is held by the ten biggest clonotypes. Sequencing was performed on peripheral blood, taken on day 0 of AZD1222 vaccination. The receptors derive from an adult in good health.

The chain uses TRBV20-1 and TRBJ2-5, with 7 bases identical to TRBD1. Trimming cost V 5 bases and J 2 bases; bases outside gene matches: 8. The CDR3 consists of 14 residues. Germline V CDR1 and CDR2: DFQATT, SNEGSKA (reference sequence). CDR3 in amino acids: CSARDRDLQETQYF. The CDR3 coding sequence is TGCAGTGCTCGTGACAGGGACCTACAAGAGACCCAGTACTTC.

V usage is TRBV7-3 and J usage is TRBJ1-2; D gene ambiguous. The V gene's germline CDR1 is SGHTA and CDR2 FQGTGA. The CDR3 covers 12 residues. V was pared by 1 base and J by 6 bases, with 6 bases between. CDR3 loop: CASSLRVHGYTF. The CDR3 coding sequence is TGTGCCAGCAGCTTAAGGGTACATGGCTACACCTTC.

The chain couples TRBV12-5 to TRBJ1-5; D remains unclear. The CDR3 consists of 13 residues. Looked up from germline, CDR1 is LGHNT and CDR2 is FRNRAP. Deletions cut 6 bases from V and 4 bases from J, with 10 bases between. CDR3 bases: TGTGCTAGTGGCAAAGGAGGAAATCAGCCCCAGCATTTT. Amino acids: CASGKGGNQPQHF.

This chain joins TRBV30 and TRBJ2-5; possibly TRBD1 for D (6 bases). Germline CDR1 and CDR2: GTSNPN and SVGIG (reference sequence). V lost 2 bases, J lost 1 base, and 17 bases lay in between. This CDR3 is 16 amino acids long. The CDR3 loop reads CAWSSTGKGFQETQYF. CDR3 coding DNA: TGTGCCTGGAGTTCCACAGGGAAGGGATTCCAAGAGACCCAGTACTTC.

This rearrangement joins TRBV20-1 to TRBJ1-5; 9 bases are shared with TRBD1. The CDR3 consists of 16 residues. J was trimmed by 4 bases and V by 3 bases; bases with no gene match: 10. CDR1 is DFQATT, CDR2 SNEGSKA, per germline (reference sequence). CDR3 nucleotides: TGCAGTGCTAGTCCCTTTAACAGGGGGCCAAATCAGCCCCAGCATTTT. Protein sequence: CSASPFNRGPNQPQHF.

V usage is TRBV3-1 (or the pseudogene TRBV3-2) and J usage is TRBJ2-7; a weak D match, TRBD1 (6 bases). The CDR3 totals 16 residues. V dropped 5 bases and J dropped 6 bases, with 23 bases sitting between them. CDR1 is LGHDT and CDR2 is YNNKEL in the germline V gene (reference sequence). The CDR3 here is CASSLGADTTMGEQYF. DNA for the CDR3: TGTGCCAGCAGCTTGGGGGCGGATACTACGATGGGCGAGCAGTACTTC.

The chain carries TRBV4-1 and TRBJ2-1; D is uncertain. The V gene lost 1 base and the J gene lost 0 bases, with 7 bases spanning the gap. Germline CDR1 and CDR2: MGHRA and YSYEKL. CDR3 length: 15 residues. The CDR3 loop is CASSQGQSSYNEQFF. As DNA, the CDR3 is TGCGCCAGCAGCCAAGGCCAGAGCTCCTACAATGAGCAGTTCTTC.

V gene TRBV7-2 combines with J gene TRBJ1-5; 12 nucleotides agree with TRBD1. CDR1 and CDR2 (germline): SGHTA, FQGNSA. J gave up 6 bases and V 6 bases, and 3 bases lay outside the gene matches. This CDR3 comprises 14 residues. DNA for the CDR3: TGTGCCAGCAGGGGACAGGGGGCTGGTCAGCCCCAGCATTTT. Amino acid sequence: CASRGQGAGQPQHF. The entire variable domain, with the rest obtained from reference TRBV7-2 and TRBJ1-5, is as follows: GAGVSQSPSNKVTEKGKDVELRCDPISGHTALYWYRQSLGQGLEFLIYFQGNSAPDKSGLPSDRFSAERTGGSVSTLTIQRTQQEDSAVYLCASRGQGAGQPQHFGDGTRLSIL.

There are a few counts of this clone. The CDR3 sequence: CASSHPGQGTQETQYF. The CDR3 DNA follows: TGCGCCAGCAGCCACCCTGGACAGGGGACCCAAGAGACCCAGTACTTC. The chain uses TRBV4-3 and TRBJ2-5, with 9 bases that match TRBD1. J was trimmed by 1 base and V by 3 bases; bases with no gene match: 6. Germline CDR1 reads LGHNA; CDR2 reads YSLEER. This CDR3 spans 16 amino acids.

In its sample, this clone was seen a few times. The gene calls are TRBV4-1 and TRBJ2-1; TRBD2 agrees at 13 bases. The germline CDR1 and CDR2 sequences are MGHRA and YSYEKL. The CDR3 extends over 17 amino acids. With V trimmed by 2 bases and J by 7 bases, 8 bases remained unmatched. CDR3 sequence reads: CASSQPLAGGPRNEQFF. In nucleotides, the CDR3 is TGCGCCAGCAGCCAACCACTAGCGGGAGGGCCAAGAAATGAGCAGTTCTTC.

This clone occurred a few times. The V and J genes are TRBV5-5 and TRBJ1-2; possibly TRBD1 for D (6 bases). The V end lost 5 bases, the J end lost 2 bases, and 13 bases lay between the germline ends. CDR3 length: 14 amino acids. Germline CDR1 is SGHKS and CDR2 is YYEKEE (reference sequence). The DNA for the CDR3 is TGTGCCAGCAGTTCTATACAGGGAAACTATGGCTACACCTTC. Translated: CASSSIQGNYGYTF.

This clone was observed once. The chain joins TRBV19 to TRBJ1-1; 7 bases are shared with TRBD1. The CDR3 is 14 residues long. CDR1 LNHDA and CDR2 SQIVND come from the germline V gene (reference sequence). The trim removed 6 bases at V and 0 bases at J, leaving 4 bases unmatched. The CDR3 is CASSNTGVNTEAFF. In DNA, the CDR3 is TGTGCCAGTAGCAACACAGGGGTGAACACTGAAGCTTTCTTT. Full variable domain (rest looked up from reference TRBV19 and TRBJ1-1): DGGITQSPKYLFRKEGQNVTLSCEQNLNHDAMYWYRQDPGQGLRLIYYSQIVNDFQKGDIAEGYSVSREKKESFPLTVTSAQKNPTAFYLCASSNTGVNTEAFFGQGTRLTVV.

This chain links TRBV18 with TRBJ1-1; D remains unclear. The CDR3 sequence is 13 residues long. Germline CDR1 is KGHSH and CDR2 is LQKENI. Trimming stripped 3 bases from V and 0 bases from J, with 5 bases between. The CDR3 DNA reads TGTGCCAGCTCACCCTCTCTGAACACTGAAGCTTTCTTT. Protein: CASSPSLNTEAFF. The complete variable domain, with remaining parts taken from reference TRBV18 and TRBJ1-1, reads NAGVMQNPRHLVRRRGQEARLRCSPMKGHSHVYWYRQLPEEGLKFMVYLQKENIIDESGMPKERFSAEFPKEGPSILRIQQVVRGDSAAYFCASSPSLNTEAFFGQGTRLTVV.

This clone was seen more than once but under ten times. The chain combines TRBV21-1 with TRBJ1-3. TRBV21-1 is tagged as a pseudogene. CDR3 length equals 18 residues. CDR3 in DNA: TGTGCCAGCATCCCCCCCGGTCGGGCCCGGCGGTGTGGAAACACCATATATTTT. It encodes CASIPPGRARRCGNTIYF.